This T cell receptor (beta chain) is drawn from a study of blood T cell repertoires in COVID-19. The overall study: Both acute and convalescent COVID-19 samples were obtained from the United States, Italy and Spain.

Per the authors' pipeline: The assay estimated nucleated cells by amplifying reference gene primers. Here immunoSEQ multiplex PCR was the method, and the copy in TCRdb shows in-frame clones only, minus some. V and J calls and clone size are given by that table; D and trimming were obtained from the DNA. Found here are fewer than 80,000 clones, approximately 78% of them singletons; the top ten hold over 12%. The CDR3 totals 15 residues. Per the germline V gene, CDR1 is SGDLS and CDR2 is YYNGEE. V lost 0 bases and J lost 3, with 7 bases in between. Patients from Seattle were sampled longitudinally, starting during active infection.

Sequenced: peripheral blood. The clonotype comes from a man between 60 and 75 years old with COVID-19, enrolled during active disease. The chain carries TRBV9 and TRBJ2-6; no firm D call. This CDR3 is CASSVGPGGANVLTF. The CDR3 coding sequence is TGTGCCAGCAGCGTAGGTCCGGGTGGGGCCAACGTCCTGACTTTC.